The entry below describes one T cell receptor beta chain. One end of the junction does not line up with germline, which may come from a read error. The source of the sample is a study of tumor-infiltrating lymphocytes in oesophageal squamous cell carcinoma. TCRdb independently ran MiXCR on the PCR reads; one entry per CDR3 protein. The sample lists some 5,700 distinct CDR3 sequences; about 16% were seen once. The CDR3 spans 16 residues. This TCR came from a male donor with esophageal squamous cell carcinoma. Sequencing input: normal esophageal tissue next to the tumor. The chain couples TRBV5-3 to TRBJ1-5; a weak D match, TRBD1 (5 bases). TRBV5-3 is recorded as an ORF, its role being uncertain. CDR3 DNA: TGTGCCAGCAGCTTGGCCGCTCCCGGGGGGGGGCAGCCCCAGCATTTT. Translating gives CASSLAAPGGGQPQHF.